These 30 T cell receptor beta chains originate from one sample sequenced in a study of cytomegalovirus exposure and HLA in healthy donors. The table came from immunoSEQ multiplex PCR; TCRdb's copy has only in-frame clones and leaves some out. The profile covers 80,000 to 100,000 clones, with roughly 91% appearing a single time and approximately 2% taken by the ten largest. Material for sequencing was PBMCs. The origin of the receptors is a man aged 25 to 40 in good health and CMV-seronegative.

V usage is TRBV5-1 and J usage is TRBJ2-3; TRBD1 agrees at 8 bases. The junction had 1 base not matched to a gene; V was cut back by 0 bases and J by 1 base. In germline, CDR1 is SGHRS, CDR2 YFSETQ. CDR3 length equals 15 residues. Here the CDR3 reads CASSLEQGGTDTQYF. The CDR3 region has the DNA TGCGCCAGCAGCTTGGAACAGGGGGGCACAGATACGCAGTATTTT.

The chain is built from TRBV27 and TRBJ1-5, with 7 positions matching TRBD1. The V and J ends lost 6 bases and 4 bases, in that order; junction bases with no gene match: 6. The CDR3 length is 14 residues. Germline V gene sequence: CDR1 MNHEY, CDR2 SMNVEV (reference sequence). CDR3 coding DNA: TGTGCCAGCAGCCCGGGACAGTCTAATCAGCCCCAGCATTTT. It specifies CASSPGQSNQPQHF.

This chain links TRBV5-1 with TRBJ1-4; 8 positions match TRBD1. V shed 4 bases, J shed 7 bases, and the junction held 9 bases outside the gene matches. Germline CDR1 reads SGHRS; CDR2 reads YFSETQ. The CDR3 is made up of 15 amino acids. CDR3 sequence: CASSLQGANSEKLFF. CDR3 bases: TGCGCCAGCAGCCTTCAGGGGGCGAATAGTGAAAAACTGTTTTTT.

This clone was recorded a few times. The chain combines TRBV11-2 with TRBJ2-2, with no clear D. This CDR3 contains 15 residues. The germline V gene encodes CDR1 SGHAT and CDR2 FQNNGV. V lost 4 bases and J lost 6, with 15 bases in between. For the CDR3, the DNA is TGTGCCAGCAGCTCACTGACAAGTCAGGCCGGGGAGCTGTTTTTT. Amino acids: CASSSLTSQAGELFF.

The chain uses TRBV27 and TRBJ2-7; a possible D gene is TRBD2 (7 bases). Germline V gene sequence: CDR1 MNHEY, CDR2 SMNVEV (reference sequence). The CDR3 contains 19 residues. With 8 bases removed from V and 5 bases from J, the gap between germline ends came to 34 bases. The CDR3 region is CASGGSRGGNRPIRHEQYF. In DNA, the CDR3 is TGTGCCAGCGGCGGGAGCCGAGGGGGGAACAGGCCGATAAGGCACGAGCAGTACTTC.

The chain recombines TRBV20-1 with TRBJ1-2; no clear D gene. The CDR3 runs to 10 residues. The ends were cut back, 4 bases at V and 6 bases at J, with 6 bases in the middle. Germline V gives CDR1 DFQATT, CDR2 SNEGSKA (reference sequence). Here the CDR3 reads CSAKPDGYTF. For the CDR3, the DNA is TGCAGTGCTAAGCCCGATGGCTACACCTTC.

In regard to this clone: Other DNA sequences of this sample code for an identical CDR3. DNA of the CDR3: TGCAGCGTTGGGGCGGCGGGCCGCTACGAGCAGTACTTC. Its translation is CSVGAAGRYEQYF. V gene TRBV29-1 combines with J gene TRBJ2-7; the D gene is possibly TRBD2 (5 bases). V lost 4 bases to trimming and J lost 3 bases, with 13 bases between them. The CDR3 totals 13 residues. Germline assignment: CDR1 SQVTM and CDR2 ANQGSEA.

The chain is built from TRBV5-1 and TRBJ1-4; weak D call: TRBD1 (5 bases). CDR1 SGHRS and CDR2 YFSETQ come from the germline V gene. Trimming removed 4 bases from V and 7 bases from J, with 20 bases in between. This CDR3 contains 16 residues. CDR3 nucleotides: TGCGCCAGCAGCGAGCCCTCCGGGACTCAATCTGAAAAACTGTTTTTT. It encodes CASSEPSGTQSEKLFF. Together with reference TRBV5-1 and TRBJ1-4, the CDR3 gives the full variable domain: KAGVTQTPRYLIKTRGQQVTLSCSPISGHRSVSWYQQTPGQGLQFLFEYFSETQRNKGNFPGRFSGRQFSNSRSEMNVSTLELGDSALYLCASSEPSGTQSEKLFFGSGTQLSVL.

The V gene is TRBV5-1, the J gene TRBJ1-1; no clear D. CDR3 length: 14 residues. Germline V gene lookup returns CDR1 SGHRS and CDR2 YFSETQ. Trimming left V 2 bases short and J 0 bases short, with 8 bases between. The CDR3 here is CASSFLPMNTEAFF. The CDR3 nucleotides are TGCGCCAGCAGCTTTCTTCCTATGAACACTGAAGCTTTCTTT. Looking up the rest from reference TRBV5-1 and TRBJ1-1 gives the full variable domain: KAGVTQTPRYLIKTRGQQVTLSCSPISGHRSVSWYQQTPGQGLQFLFEYFSETQRNKGNFPGRFSGRQFSNSRSEMNVSTLELGDSALYLCASSFLPMNTEAFFGQGTRLTVV.

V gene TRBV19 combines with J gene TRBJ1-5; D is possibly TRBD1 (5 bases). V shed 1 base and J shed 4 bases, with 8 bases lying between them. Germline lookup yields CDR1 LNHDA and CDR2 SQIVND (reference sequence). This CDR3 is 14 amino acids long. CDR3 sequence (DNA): TGTGCCAGTAGTATAGTAACAGGTAATCAGCCCCAGCATTTT. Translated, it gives CASSIVTGNQPQHF.

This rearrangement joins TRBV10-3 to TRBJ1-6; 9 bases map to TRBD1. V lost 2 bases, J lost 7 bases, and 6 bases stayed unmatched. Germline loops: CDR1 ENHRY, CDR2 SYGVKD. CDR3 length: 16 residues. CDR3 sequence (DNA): TGTGCCATCAGTGAGCAGCCGGGACAGGGAAATTCACCCCTCCACTTT. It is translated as CAISEQPGQGNSPLHF.

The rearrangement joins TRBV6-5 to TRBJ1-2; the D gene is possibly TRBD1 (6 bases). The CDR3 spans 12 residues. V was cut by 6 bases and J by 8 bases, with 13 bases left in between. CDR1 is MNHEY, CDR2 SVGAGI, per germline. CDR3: CASSQGFGGYTF. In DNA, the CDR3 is TGTGCCAGCAGCCAGGGGTTTGGGGGCTACACCTTC.

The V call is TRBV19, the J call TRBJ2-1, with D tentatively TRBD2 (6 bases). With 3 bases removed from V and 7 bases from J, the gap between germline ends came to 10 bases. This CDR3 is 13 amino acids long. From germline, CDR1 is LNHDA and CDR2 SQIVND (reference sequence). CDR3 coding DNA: TGTGCCAGTAGTATCGGGGGAGCGAATGAGCAGTTCTTC. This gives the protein CASSIGGANEQFF.

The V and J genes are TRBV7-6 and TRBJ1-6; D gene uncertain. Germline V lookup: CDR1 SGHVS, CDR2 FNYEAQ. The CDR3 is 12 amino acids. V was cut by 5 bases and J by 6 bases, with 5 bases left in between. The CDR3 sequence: CASSTRNSPLHF. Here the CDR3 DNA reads TGTGCCAGCAGCACTCGTAATTCACCCCTCCACTTT.

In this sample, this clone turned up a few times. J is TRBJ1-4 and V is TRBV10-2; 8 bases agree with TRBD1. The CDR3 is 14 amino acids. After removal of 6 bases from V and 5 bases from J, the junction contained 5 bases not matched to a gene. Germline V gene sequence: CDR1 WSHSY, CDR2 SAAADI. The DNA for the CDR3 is TGCGCCAGCAGAGGGGGACAGGAAAATGAAAAACTGTTTTTT. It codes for CASRGGQENEKLFF.

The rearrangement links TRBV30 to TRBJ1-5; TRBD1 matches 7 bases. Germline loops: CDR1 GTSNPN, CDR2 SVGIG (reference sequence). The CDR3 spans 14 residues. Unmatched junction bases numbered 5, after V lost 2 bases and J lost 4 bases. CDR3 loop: CAWSRGQPNQPQHF. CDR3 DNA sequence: TGTGCCTGGAGTCGGGGACAGCCAAATCAGCCCCAGCATTTT.

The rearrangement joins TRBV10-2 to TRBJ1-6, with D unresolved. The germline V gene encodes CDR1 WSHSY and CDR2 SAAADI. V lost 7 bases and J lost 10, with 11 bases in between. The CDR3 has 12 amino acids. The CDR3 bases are TGCGCCAGCACCGACCCCGGGTCACCCCTCCACTTT. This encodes CASTDPGSPLHF.

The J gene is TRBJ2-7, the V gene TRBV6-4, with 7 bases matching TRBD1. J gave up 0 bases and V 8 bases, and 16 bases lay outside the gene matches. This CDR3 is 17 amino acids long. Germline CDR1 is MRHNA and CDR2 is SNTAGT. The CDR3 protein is CASPDRAPGGYSYEQYF. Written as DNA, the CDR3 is TGTGCCAGCCCTGACCGGGCTCCAGGGGGTTACTCCTACGAGCAGTACTTC.

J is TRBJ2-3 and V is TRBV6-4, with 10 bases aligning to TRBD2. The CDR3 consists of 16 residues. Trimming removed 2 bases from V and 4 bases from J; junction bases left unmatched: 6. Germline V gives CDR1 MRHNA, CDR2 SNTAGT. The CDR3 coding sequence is TGTGCCAGCAGTGACGGCGCTAGCGGGAGACCAGATACGCAGTATTTT. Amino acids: CASSDGASGRPDTQYF.

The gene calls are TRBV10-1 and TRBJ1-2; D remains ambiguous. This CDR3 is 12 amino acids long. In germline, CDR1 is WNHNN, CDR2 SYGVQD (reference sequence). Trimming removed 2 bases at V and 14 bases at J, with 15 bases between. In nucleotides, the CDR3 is TGCGCCAGCAGTGAGGACACCTATGGCTGGACCTTC. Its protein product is CASSEDTYGWTF.

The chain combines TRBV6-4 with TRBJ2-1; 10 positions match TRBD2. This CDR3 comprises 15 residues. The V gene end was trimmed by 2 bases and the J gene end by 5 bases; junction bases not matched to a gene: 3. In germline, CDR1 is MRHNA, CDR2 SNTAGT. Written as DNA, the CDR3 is TGTGCCAGCAGTGACCTAGCGGGGGTCGACAATGAGCAGTTCTTC. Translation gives CASSDLAGVDNEQFF.

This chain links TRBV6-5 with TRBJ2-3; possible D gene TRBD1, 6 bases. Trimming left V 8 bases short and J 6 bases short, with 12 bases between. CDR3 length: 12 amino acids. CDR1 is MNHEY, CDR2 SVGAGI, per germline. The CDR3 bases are TGTGCCAGCGGGGGCAGCGGCGATACGCAGTATTTT. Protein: CASGGSGDTQYF.

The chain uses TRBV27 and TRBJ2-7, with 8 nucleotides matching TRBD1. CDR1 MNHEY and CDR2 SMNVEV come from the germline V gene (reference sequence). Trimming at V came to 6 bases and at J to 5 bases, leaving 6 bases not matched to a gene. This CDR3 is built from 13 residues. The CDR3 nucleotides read TGTGCCAGCAGGAAGGACAGGGACCACGAGCAGTACTTC. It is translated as CASRKDRDHEQYF.

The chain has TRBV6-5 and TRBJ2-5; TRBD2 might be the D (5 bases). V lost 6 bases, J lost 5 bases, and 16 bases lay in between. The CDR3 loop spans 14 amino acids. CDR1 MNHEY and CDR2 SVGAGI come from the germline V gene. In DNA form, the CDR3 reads TGTGCCAGCAGGCTGGACCCGGGAACGGAGACCCAGTACTTC. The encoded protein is CASRLDPGTETQYF.

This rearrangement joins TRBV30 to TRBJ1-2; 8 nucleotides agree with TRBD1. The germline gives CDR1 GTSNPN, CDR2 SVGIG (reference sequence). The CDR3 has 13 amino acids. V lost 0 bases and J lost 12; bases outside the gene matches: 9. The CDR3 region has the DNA TGTGCCTGGAGTGTAATCGGACAGGGCCAACACACCTTC. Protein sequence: CAWSVIGQGQHTF. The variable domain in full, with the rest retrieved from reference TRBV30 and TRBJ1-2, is SQTIHQWPATLVQPVGSPLSLECTVEGTSNPNLYWYRQAAGRGLQLLFYSVGIGQISSEVPQNLSASRPQDRQFILSSKKLLLSDSGFYLCAWSVIGQGQHTFGSGTRLTVV.

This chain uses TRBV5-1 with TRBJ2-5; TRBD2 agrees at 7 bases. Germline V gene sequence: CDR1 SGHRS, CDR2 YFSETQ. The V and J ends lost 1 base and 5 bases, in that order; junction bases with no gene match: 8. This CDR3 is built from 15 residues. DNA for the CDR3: TGCGCCAGCAGCTTGAGCGGGAAGGAACCGGAGACCCAGTACTTC. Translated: CASSLSGKEPETQYF. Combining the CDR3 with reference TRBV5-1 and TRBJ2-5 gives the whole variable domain KAGVTQTPRYLIKTRGQQVTLSCSPISGHRSVSWYQQTPGQGLQFLFEYFSETQRNKGNFPGRFSGRQFSNSRSEMNVSTLELGDSALYLCASSLSGKEPETQYFGPGTRLLVL.

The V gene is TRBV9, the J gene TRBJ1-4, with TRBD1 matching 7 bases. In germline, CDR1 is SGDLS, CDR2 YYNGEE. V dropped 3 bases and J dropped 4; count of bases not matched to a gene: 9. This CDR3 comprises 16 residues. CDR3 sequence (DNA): TGTGCCAGCAGCGAGCGAACCGGGACAGATAATGAAAAACTGTTTTTT. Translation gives CASSERTGTDNEKLFF.

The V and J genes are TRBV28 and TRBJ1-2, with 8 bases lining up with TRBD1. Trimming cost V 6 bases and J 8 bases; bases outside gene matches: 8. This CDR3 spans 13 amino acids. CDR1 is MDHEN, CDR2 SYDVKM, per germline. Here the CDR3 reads CASRAGGVRGYTF. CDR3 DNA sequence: TGTGCCAGCAGGGCAGGGGGCGTCCGCGGCTACACCTTC.

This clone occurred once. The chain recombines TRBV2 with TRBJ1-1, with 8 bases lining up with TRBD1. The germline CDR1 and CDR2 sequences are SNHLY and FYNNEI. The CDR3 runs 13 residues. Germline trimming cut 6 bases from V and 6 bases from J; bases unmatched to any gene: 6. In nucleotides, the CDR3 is TGTGCCAGCAGCACCGACAGGGGCGCTGAAGCTTTCTTT. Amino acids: CASSTDRGAEAFF. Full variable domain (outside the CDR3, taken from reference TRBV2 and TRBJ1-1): EPEVTQTPSHQVTQMGQEVILRCVPISNHLYFYWYRQILGQKVEFLVSFYNNEISEKSEIFDDQFSVERPDGSNFTLKIRSTKLEDSAMYFCASSTDRGAEAFFGQGTRLTVV.

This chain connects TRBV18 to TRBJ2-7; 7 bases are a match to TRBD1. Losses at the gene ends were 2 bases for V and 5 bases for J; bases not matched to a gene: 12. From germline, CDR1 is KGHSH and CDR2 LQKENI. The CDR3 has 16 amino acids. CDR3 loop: CASSPVVGTVRHEQYF. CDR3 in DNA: TGTGCCAGCTCACCAGTCGTCGGGACAGTCAGGCACGAGCAGTACTTC. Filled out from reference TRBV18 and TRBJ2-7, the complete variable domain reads NAGVMQNPRHLVRRRGQEARLRCSPMKGHSHVYWYRQLPEEGLKFMVYLQKENIIDESGMPKERFSAEFPKEGPSILRIQQVVRGDSAAYFCASSPVVGTVRHEQYFGPGTRLTVT.